This entry lists 6 T cell receptor beta chains sequenced from one sample in a study of blood T cell repertoires in COVID-19. Assay: immunoSEQ multiplex PCR; the TCRdb copy retains only in-frame clones and omits some. The sample comprises under 45,000 clones, about nine tenths of which are singletons, and around a tenth rests with the top ten. Sequenced: peripheral blood. The receptors stem from an elderly man with active COVID-19.

V usage is TRBV6-5 and J usage is TRBJ2-7; D is uncertain. The CDR3 is 11 residues long. From germline, CDR1 is MNHEY and CDR2 SVGAGI. Trimming stripped 6 bases from V and 2 bases from J, with 5 bases between. The CDR3 is CASRSTYEQYF. The CDR3 nucleotides are TGTGCCAGCAGGTCCACCTACGAGCAGTACTTC.

Only one count was recorded for this clone. The V call is TRBV4-1, the J call TRBJ2-5, with TRBD2 identical over 10 bases. The trim removed 0 bases at V and 5 bases at J, leaving 6 bases unmatched. Germline lookup yields CDR1 MGHRA and CDR2 YSYEKL. The CDR3 is made up of 16 amino acids. The CDR3 loop is CASSQERLAGRETQYF. For the CDR3, the DNA is TGCGCCAGCAGCCAAGAGCGACTAGCGGGTCGGGAGACCCAGTACTTC.

This clone was recorded only once. The rearrangement uses TRBV15 and TRBJ2-7; perhaps TRBD1 as D (5 bases). This CDR3 spans 14 amino acids. Germline lookup yields CDR1 LNHNV and CDR2 YYDKDF (reference sequence). Trimming removed 3 bases from V and 3 bases from J, with 12 bases in between. As DNA, the CDR3 is TGTGCCACCAGCAGGAGGACATCCAACTACGAGCAGTACTTC. It codes for CATSRRTSNYEQYF.

The rearrangement links TRBV3-1 (or the pseudogene TRBV3-2) to TRBJ2-7; no clear D gene. The V and J ends lost 3 bases and 3 bases respectively, with 9 bases between them. In germline, CDR1 is LGHDT, CDR2 YNNKEL (reference sequence). CDR3 length: 13 amino acids. CDR3 coding DNA: TGTGCCAGCAGCCACCAGATGAACTACGAGCAGTACTTC. Translated: CASSHQMNYEQYF.

The chain has TRBV5-4 and TRBJ2-1; the D gene is possibly TRBD2 (6 bases). The CDR3 runs to 13 residues. Germline CDR1 reads SGHNT; CDR2 reads YYREEE (reference sequence). V lost 6 bases, J lost 7 bases, and 14 bases lay in between. Written as DNA, the CDR3 is TGTGCCAGCACCTCTGGGGGGTATAATGAGCAGTTCTTC. It codes for CASTSGGYNEQFF.

This chain joins TRBV7-2 and TRBJ2-5; no clear D gene. V lost 4 bases to trimming and J lost 5 bases, with 11 bases between them. Germline CDR1 reads SGHTA; CDR2 reads FQGNSA. The CDR3 is 13 residues long. In nucleotides, the CDR3 is TGTGCCAGCAGCTCCTTACTCCGGGAGACCCAGTACTTC. Amino acids: CASSSLLRETQYF.